The 7 T cell receptor beta chains below come from one sample, sequenced in a study of graft-versus-host responses after intestinal transplantation. Investigators treated the graft tissue so that it released intraepithelial and lamina propria lymphocytes. Profiled with immunoSEQ multiplex PCR; TCRdb holds only in-frame clones, not every one. The sample shows under 75,000 clones, around 86% of them seen only once. The sequencing here drew on ileum tissue, taken around 350 days after transplant. The receptor source for this set is a human patient who received an intestinal transplant, so some T cells may come from the graft donor.

This chain uses TRBV7-9 with TRBJ2-7; perhaps TRBD2 as D (5 bases). CDR1 is SEHNR, CDR2 FQNEAQ, per germline (reference sequence). CDR3 size: 13 residues. V lost 4 bases and J 1 base, leaving 8 bases between the germline ends. In DNA form, the CDR3 reads TGTGCCAGCAGCTCGGGAAGTTCCTACGAGCAGTACTTC. Its protein product is CASSSGSSYEQYF.

The V and J genes are TRBV7-9 and TRBJ2-7; 7 bases align to TRBD2. The junction had 9 bases not matched to a gene; V was cut back by 5 bases and J by 5 bases. The CDR3 contains 14 residues. CDR1 is SEHNR, CDR2 FQNEAQ, per germline (reference sequence). The CDR3: CASSQIGRNDEQYF. The CDR3 nucleotides are TGTGCCAGCAGCCAAATCGGGAGGAACGACGAGCAGTACTTC.

V is TRBV9 and J is TRBJ2-3; 10 bases are a match to TRBD2. With 4 bases clipped from V and 2 bases from J, the junction kept 10 bases outside the gene matches. Per germline, CDR1 SGDLS and CDR2 YYNGEE. The CDR3 is 17 residues long. The CDR3 DNA follows: TGTGCCAGCAGCCCACCCGGGCTAGCGGGGGCCACAGATACGCAGTATTTT. Amino acids: CASSPPGLAGATDTQYF. The variable domain in full, with the rest retrieved from reference TRBV9 and TRBJ2-3, is DSGVTQTPKHLITATGQRVTLRCSPRSGDLSVYWYQQSLDQGLQFLIQYYNGEERAKGNILERFSAQQFPDLHSELNLSSLELGDSALYFCASSPPGLAGATDTQYFGPGTRLTVL.

The chain uses TRBV18 and TRBJ2-1; maybe TRBD2 (6 bases). V gave up 6 bases and J gave up 7 bases, with 16 bases separating them. The CDR3 sequence is 14 residues long. Germline assignment: CDR1 KGHSH and CDR2 LQKENI. Here the CDR3 DNA reads TGTGCCAGCTCGCGGCGGCGGGGTGGAAATGAGCAGTTCTTC. It encodes CASSRRRGGNEQFF.

The J gene is TRBJ1-5, the V gene TRBV5-5, with TRBD1 identical over 9 bases. The CDR3 sequence is 15 residues long. Germline trimming cut 4 bases from V and 5 bases from J; bases unmatched to any gene: 7. Per the germline V gene, CDR1 is SGHKS and CDR2 is YYEKEE (reference sequence). CDR3 DNA: TGTGCCAGCAGCCCCCGGGACAGGGACTATCAGCCCCAGCATTTT. It specifies CASSPRDRDYQPQHF.

The chain employs TRBV10-3 and TRBJ2-5, with D maybe TRBD2 (6 bases). The CDR3 runs to 14 residues. Germline-derived CDR1 and CDR2 are ENHRY and SYGVKD. Trimming removed 4 bases at V and 3 bases at J, with 12 bases between. CDR3 sequence: CAISGRGEEETQYF. CDR3 DNA: TGTGCCATCAGTGGGCGCGGGGAGGAAGAGACCCAGTACTTC.

The V gene is TRBV28, the J gene TRBJ2-3; 12 bases map to TRBD2. CDR1 and CDR2 from the germline V gene are MDHEN and SYDVKM. The V and J ends lost 4 bases and 0 bases, in that order; junction bases with no gene match: 8. The CDR3 consists of 18 residues. In DNA, the CDR3 is TGTGCCAGCAGTTACGGGAGCGGGACTAGCGGGAGCACAGATACGCAGTATTTT. Amino acid sequence: CASSYGSGTSGSTDTQYF.